Sequencing of this T cell receptor beta chain was carried out in a study of response to subunit inactivated influenza vaccine. Study results and limitations: With each seasonal influenza vaccination, the authors suggested, few new T cells are recruited.

Trimming took 0 bases from V and 5 from J; bases not matched to a gene: 1. Germline V gene data show CDR1 as SGDLS and CDR2 as YYNGEE. This CDR3 region has 16 residues. MiXCR, applied by TCRdb to the RT-PCR reads, yields one record per CDR3 protein. The table records around 520,000 distinct CDR3 sequences, approximately 10% of them present only once. Details on this clonotype: Its matching antigen is unknown.

Sequences were derived from PBMCs from blood, sampled on the day of vaccination. The clonotype originates from a man between 45 and 60 years old who received an inactivated influenza vaccine. The chain uses TRBV9 and TRBJ2-2; 13 bases fit TRBD2. CDR3 coding DNA: TGTGCCAGCAGCGTAGTGGGACTAGCGGGAACCGGGGAGCTGTTTTTT. It codes for CASSVVGLAGTGELFF. Full variable domain (remainder filled in from reference TRBV9 and TRBJ2-2): DSGVTQTPKHLITATGQRVTLRCSPRSGDLSVYWYQQSLDQGLQFLIQYYNGEERAKGNILERFSAQQFPDLHSELNLSSLELGDSALYFCASSVVGLAGTGELFFGEGSRLTVL.